This T cell receptor beta chain appears in the sequencing data of a study of cytomegalovirus exposure and HLA in healthy donors (dated by TCRdb to about 2017). With respect to the entire study: According to an earlier analysis of several hundred of the donors, about 179 million T cells yielded roughly 110 million unique TCR beta sequences and roughly 280 Gb of sequence data. HLA typing covered class I and class II loci at four-digit resolution. The number of donors typed differed by locus, with roughly 620-630 for A, B, C, DRB1 and DQB1, around 520 for DQA1, 600 to 610 for DPA1, and roughly 450 for DPB1. A separate validation cohort of roughly 130 different subjects was used in addition to the approximately 640-subject first cohort. In a later genetic analysis, genome-wide SNP genotypes for about 65% of the roughly 700 donors were used, and that subset was treated as a discovery cohort. To predict cytomegalovirus infection status, the study brought together high-throughput TCR immunosequencing, statistical association of individual TCRs with disease status, and machine learning. All discovery cohort repertoires had been generated on a single sequencing platform. The genetic ancestry cluster associated with self-reported Caucasian donors included 81% of the roughly 380 genotyped donors. Among roughly 370 genotyped donors of the cohort, an average of roughly 240,000 unique TCR beta nucleotide sequences were sequenced per donor, roughly 20% of them non-productive. An earlier analysis of about 620 of the donors applied high-throughput TCR beta sequencing to assess whether each TCR beta V gene segment acted as functional or pseudogenic. Rather than using new phenotypic data, the later analysis identified candidate immune exposures from TCR beta sequences and from how often those sequences occurred across donors. In a later analysis, previously published TCR beta repertoires from 666 donors were re-analyzed and high-resolution HLA genotyping was added so that TCR occurrence patterns could be studied. An early release that covered 500 to 800 HLA-typed donors contained approximately 300 gigabases of sequencing data and some 87 million unique TCR sequences. The study profiled the T cell repertoires of fewer than 850 subjects by immunosequencing and related them to cytomegalovirus serostatus. The study aimed to test whether signatures of past pathogen exposure could be identified by cataloging public T cell receptors. Donor age, sex, ethnicity and CMV serostatus were compiled together with the repertoire data. About five DR-DQ haplotypes were treated as single units for association and clustering because of strong linkage in the cohort.

Library preparation employed the immunoSEQ multiplex PCR assay. For the multiplex PCR, a mixture combining 60 forward primers for TCR Vbeta segments and 13 reverse primers for TCR Jbeta segments was used. Amplification of the CDR3 region of rearranged TCR beta genes was performed with a multiplex PCR assay on genomic DNA. The amplified TCR beta libraries were sequenced on the Illumina HiSeq System as 87-base-pair reads. The authors processed their data as follows. In a later analysis, 70 million to 95 million unique TCR beta chains were counted across the roughly 700 repertoires, and roughly 11 million of these chains were shared by at least two donors. To remove PCR and sequencing errors, raw reads were error-corrected and collapsed into unique sequences using a nearest-neighbor algorithm that merged closely related sequences. V, D and J gene segments were assigned by aligning CDR3 sequences to IMGT reference sequences. For a sequence to be retained, a match of at least six nucleotides to both a V gene segment and a J gene segment was required. Rearrangements were classified as productive when the CDR3 lacked stop codons and remained in frame with V and J, and all other rearrangements were classified as non-productive. CDR3 was defined by IMGT convention, running from the second conserved V-encoded cysteine to the conserved J-encoded phenylalanine. Sequences without an unambiguous match to a single V gene segment were excluded from the earlier analysis of a few hundred of the donors. In an earlier analysis of some 590 of the donors, a V segment was called functional when productive rearrangements were above 56.7%, and segregating when the standard deviation between donors exceeded 5%. To diagnose cytomegalovirus status from the catalog of TCR beta chain sequences, a statistical classification framework was built. A later analysis assigned V and J genes by comparing TCR nucleotide sequences with IMGT/GENE-DB human TR gene sequences. In a later analysis, CDR3 sequences and most-parsimonious VDJ recombination scenarios were assigned using the TCRdist pipeline. In a later analysis, every TCR beta chain was defined by the combination of its CDR3 amino acid sequence and its V-gene family, and reads without a unique V-gene family were dropped. To address suspected cross-contamination and a sequencing artifact, a later analysis removed a few hundred highly shared, low-generation-probability nucleotide sequences. A later analysis calculated a clonal expansion index for each public chain from normalized within-repertoire ranks of inferred template counts. A later analysis computed generation probabilities with a VDJ recombination model fitted to out-of-frame rearrangements, and checked the results against IGoR. Hypergeometric tests were used in a later analysis to score TCR-TCR, TCR-HLA and TCR-CMV co-occurrence, with a repertoire-size bias correction applied to the TCR pairs. In a later analysis, false discovery rates were estimated by permuting HLA or CMV assignments 20 times. In a later analysis, co-occurring TCRs were grouped with DBSCAN, and TCRdist sequence similarity was added when clustering was performed within HLA-allele-positive subsets. For co-occurrence clustering, repertoires with fewer than 30,000 or more than 120,000 public chains were excluded, along with about five repertoires with anomalous nucleotide sharing. The immuneACCESS repertoire file appears here via TCRdb, limited to in-frame rearrangements. These files lack a portion of the clones; in checked studies, under half of the deficit traces to unresolved V genes, and the cause of the others is not known. For V, J and clone size, that table is used; D and trimming come from the DNA. Recorded for this sample are some 180,000 clones; over 75% of them occurred a single time. The top ten clonotypes cover just under 3% of the sample.

General study outcomes and caveats: A later genetic analysis reported fewer N-insertions in productive TCRs among donors in an Asian-associated ancestry cluster than the roughly 670-donor mean. A cluster of highly shared sequence variants was judged likely to represent a technical artifact of the sequencing pipeline. A further reported finding was that TCR beta sequences accurately predicted the HLA-A and HLA-B alleles for most subjects in the first cohort. The earlier analysis of some 560 of the donors excluded around 17 rarely observed V segments, including chromosome 9 orphons, because counts were too low. Some IMGT-functional V segments, including TRBV6-2 and TRBV6-3, could not be distinguished by the 87-base-pair reads and were therefore excluded. In vitro tests confirmed that three of the cytomegalovirus-associated TCR beta chains recognize cytomegalovirus antigens. Because HLA typing was missing for some donors at each locus, association tests included only the typed subset. In a later analysis, the rate of TCR association differed among HLA loci, with DRB1 alleles having the most associated TCRs and HLA-C alleles having the fewest. In both the original and validation cohorts, the classifier was reported to diagnose cytomegalovirus status with high specificity and sensitivity. The presence/absence analyses assumed that sequencing depth was roughly uniform across donors, and that assumption may not be true. Specific HLA alleles were associated with roughly 16,000 TCR beta sequences at a false discovery rate of 0.05 in a later analysis. A total of roughly 160 TCR beta chains were listed by the study as associated with cytomegalovirus. Correlated functional status among segregating V segments might be attributable to linkage disequilibrium, but an unknown experimental factor could not be ruled out. When HLA alleles, especially DR and DQ, strongly co-occurred, TCR associations were difficult to assign to individual alleles. In a later analysis, HLA-associated TCR beta chains were found to be more clonally expanded and to have lower generation probabilities than equally common non-associated chains. The authors suggested that the approach could potentially be generalized to other disease states and immunological phenotypes. In this cohort, only TCR beta chains were sequenced, and detectable features were limited by the absence of alpha or paired-chain data. In a later analysis, several top co-occurrence clusters were reported to appear linked to parvovirus B19, influenza, CMV and Epstein-Barr virus. V-gene and J-gene trimming of TCR beta chains was associated with a missense DCLRE1C variant in a later genetic analysis, and the association was replicated in an independent cohort. Most TCR sequences were seen in very few donors, while some public TCRs were found in many individuals. In an earlier analysis of fewer than 750 of the donors, most TCR beta V segments were observed in productive rearrangements about 90% or about 30% of the time, broadly matching IMGT annotations. Immune exposure information for the cohort was limited to CMV serostatus. In a later analysis, most CMV-associated TCR beta chains were found to appear HLA-restricted, with HLA associations seemingly driven largely by CMV exposure.

In total, approximately 690 healthy bone marrow donors made up the cohort. All cohort members were sampled while nominally healthy, although unrecorded immune exposures were likely present. The donor tested CMV seronegative, placing the donor among the 350 or so seronegative members of the cohort. A peripheral blood sample was provided by each donor, and peripheral blood mononuclear cells were used for TCR beta sequencing. The Qiagen DNeasy Blood Extraction Kit was used to extract genomic DNA from the blood cell samples. On this clone itself: The clone's antigen remains unknown. Within one base of it there is no much larger clone, and no base qualities were kept.

The CDR3 runs 14 amino acids, cysteine and phenylalanine included. The DNA shown is the 42-base CDR3, in frame from base 1. Trimming removed 1 base from V and 6 bases from J; the gene matches leave 8 bases unexplained. The germline V gene encodes CDR1 GTSNPN and CDR2 SVGIG (reference sequence). The material sequenced was PBMCs. The sequence is built from TRBV30 and TRBJ2-7; 8 nucleotides in the junction match TRBD2. The origin of this receptor is a woman aged 25 to 39 in good health and CMV-seronegative. At the DNA level, the sequence is TGTGCCTGGAGTGCGGGGGGGGATGGGTTCGAGCAGTACTTC. Translation gives CAWSAGGDGFEQYF.